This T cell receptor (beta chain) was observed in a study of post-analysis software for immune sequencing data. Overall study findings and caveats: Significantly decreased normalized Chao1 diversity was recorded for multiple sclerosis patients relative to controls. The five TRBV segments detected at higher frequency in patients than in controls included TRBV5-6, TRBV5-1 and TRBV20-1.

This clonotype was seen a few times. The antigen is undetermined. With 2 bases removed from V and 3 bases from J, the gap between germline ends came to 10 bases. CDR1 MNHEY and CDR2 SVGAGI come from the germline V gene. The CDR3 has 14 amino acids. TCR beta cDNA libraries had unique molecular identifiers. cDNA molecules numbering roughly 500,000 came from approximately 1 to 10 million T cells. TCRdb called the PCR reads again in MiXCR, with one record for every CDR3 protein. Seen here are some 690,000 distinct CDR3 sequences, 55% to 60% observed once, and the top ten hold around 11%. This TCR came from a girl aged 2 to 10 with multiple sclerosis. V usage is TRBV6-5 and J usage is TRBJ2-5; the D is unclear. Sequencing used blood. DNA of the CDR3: TGTGCCAGCAGTTACGCGGCAGACAAAGAGACCCAGTACTTC. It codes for CASSYAADKETQYF.